These 9 T cell receptor beta chains share one sample of origin, sequenced in a study of PD-1 blockade in mismatch repair-deficient tumors. Data came from immunoSEQ multiplex PCR; TCRdb stores just in-frame clones and leaves some out. The sample contains approximately 20,000 clones, around 80% of which appear only once. Sequences were derived from PBMCs, sampled 52 weeks after starting pembrolizumab. These receptor sequences come from an adult with mismatch repair-deficient cancer.

The V and J genes are TRBV21-1 and TRBJ1-1; the table assigns TRBD1, which was not confirmed against the DNA. TRBV21-1 is given as a pseudogene. The CDR3 contains 17 residues. The CDR3 DNA sequence: TGTGCCAGCAGCATCCGAACGGGGGACAGCTCGGAAACTGAAGCTTTCTTT. It is translated as CASSIRTGDSSETEAFF.

The rearrangement joins TRBV7-2 to TRBJ2-1, with TRBD2 as a possible D gene (6 bases). This CDR3 comprises 15 residues. Trimming stripped 1 base from V and 2 bases from J, with 9 bases between. Germline V CDR1 and CDR2: SGHTA, FQGNSA. Written as DNA, the CDR3 is TGTGCCAGCAGCTTAGGAGCGGGCCCCTACAATGAGCAGTTCTTC. Its translation: CASSLGAGPYNEQFF.

This chain joins TRBV5-1 and TRBJ1-4; 12 bases line up with TRBD1. Germline V gene data show CDR1 as SGHRS and CDR2 as YFSETQ. The CDR3 runs to 17 residues. V lost 2 bases, J lost 7 bases, and 9 bases stayed unmatched. The CDR3 loop is CASSFGTGGGAGEKLFF. The CDR3 nucleotides read TGCGCCAGCAGCTTCGGGACAGGGGGCGGCGCGGGTGAAAAACTGTTTTTT.

The chain combines TRBV7-3 with TRBJ2-1; the D gene is possibly TRBD2 (5 bases). The germline CDR1 and CDR2 sequences are SGHTA and FQGTGA. CDR3 length equals 13 residues. Trimming pared 1 base from V and 9 bases from J, leaving 10 bases between. The CDR3 nucleotides are TGTGCCAGCAGCTTAATTGTTGGAGGTGAGCAGTTCTTC. It codes for CASSLIVGGEQFF.

The chain is built from TRBV9 and TRBJ2-1; tentative D call: TRBD1 (6 bases). V was shortened by 6 bases and J by 0 bases, with 10 bases between the two germline ends. This CDR3 has 14 amino acids. Germline CDR1 SGDLS, CDR2 YYNGEE. The CDR3 sequence is CASTKDSSYNEQFF. CDR3 bases: TGTGCCAGCACCAAGGACAGCTCCTACAATGAGCAGTTCTTC.

In its sample, this clone ranks as medium-sized. The chain employs TRBV7-3 and TRBJ2-1; tentatively, D is TRBD2 (5 bases). The CDR3 runs to 12 residues. V lost 2 bases and J 9 bases, leaving 8 bases between the germline ends. Germline V gene sequence: CDR1 SGHTA, CDR2 FQGTGA. CDR3 loop: CASSLLSGEQFF. The CDR3 bases are TGTGCCAGCAGCTTATTGAGCGGTGAGCAGTTCTTC.

The chain has TRBV12-5 and TRBJ2-1; 9 bases are a match to TRBD2. This CDR3 is built from 18 residues. Unmatched junction bases numbered 7, after V lost 0 bases and J lost 1 base. Germline V gene data show CDR1 as LGHNT and CDR2 as FRNRAP. CDR3 protein: CASGLVGLAGRSYNEQFF. The CDR3 bases are TGTGCTAGTGGTTTGGTAGGGCTAGCGGGGAGATCCTACAATGAGCAGTTCTTC.

V is TRBV2 and J is TRBJ2-3; 7 nucleotides align to TRBD1. Germline values: CDR1 SNHLY, CDR2 FYNNEI. J lost 4 bases, V lost 5 bases, and 3 bases had no gene match. The CDR3 totals 13 residues. The CDR3 spells CASSRQGSDTQYF. As DNA, the CDR3 is TGTGCCAGCAGTAGACAGGGTTCAGATACGCAGTATTTT.

The chain recombines TRBV28 with TRBJ1-1; TRBD1 matches 8 bases. CDR1 is MDHEN, CDR2 SYDVKM, per germline. Trimming took 6 bases from V and 7 from J; bases not matched to a gene: 13. This CDR3 is 15 amino acids long. DNA of the CDR3: TGTGCCAGCAGCCAACCCAGGGGGCGAGAAAATGAAGCTTTCTTT. It is translated as CASSQPRGRENEAFF.